This T cell receptor (beta chain) stems from a study of vaccination effects on CD4 cells after COVID-19. Across the study: PBMC cultures contained over 1.5 million cells per well, around 9.7 IU/ml IL-2 and 10 ug/ml peptides.

Scientists isolated CD4+ T cells after an approximately ten-day culture period ended. On both days 3 and 7, half of the culture medium was replaced with IL-2 medium. As regards this clone: No antigen is known for it.

Unmatched junction bases numbered 14, after V lost 3 bases and J lost 13 bases. There are 14 residues in the CDR3. Germline V CDR1 and CDR2: SGHDT, YYEEEE. The data were produced by immunoSEQ multiplex PCR, yet TCRdb's version contains in-frame clones alone and is incomplete. The data contain about 66,000 clones, about two thirds of them singletons. V is TRBV5-6 and J is TRBJ2-7, with 9 nucleotides matching TRBD2. Sequenced here: CD4+ T cells from PBMCs cultured without peptide, sampled before COVID-19 vaccination. The sequence derives from a human donor who had a prior SARS-CoV-2 infection. The CDR3 here is CASSSNNAGGVKYF. In nucleotides, the CDR3 is TGTGCCAGCAGCTCAAACAACGCGGGGGGGGTGAAATACTTC.